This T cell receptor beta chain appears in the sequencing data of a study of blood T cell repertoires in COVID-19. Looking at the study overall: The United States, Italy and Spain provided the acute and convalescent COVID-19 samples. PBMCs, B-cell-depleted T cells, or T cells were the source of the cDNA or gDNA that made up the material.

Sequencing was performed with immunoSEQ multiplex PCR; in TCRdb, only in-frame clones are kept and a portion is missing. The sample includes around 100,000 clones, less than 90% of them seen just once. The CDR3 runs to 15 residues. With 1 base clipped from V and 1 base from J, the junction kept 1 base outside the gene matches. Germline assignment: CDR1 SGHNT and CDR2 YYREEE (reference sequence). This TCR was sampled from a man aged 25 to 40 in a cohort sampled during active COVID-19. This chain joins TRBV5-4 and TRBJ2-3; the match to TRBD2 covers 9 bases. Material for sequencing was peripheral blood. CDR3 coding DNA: TGTGCCAGCAGCTTGACTAGCGGGCGCACAGATACGCAGTATTTT. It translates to CASSLTSGRTDTQYF. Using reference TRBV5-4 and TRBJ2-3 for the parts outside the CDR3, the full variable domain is ETGVTQSPTHLIKTRGQQVTLRCSSQSGHNTVSWYQQALGQGPQFIFQYYREEENGRGNFPPRFSGLQFPNYSSELNVNALELDDSALYLCASSLTSGRTDTQYFGPGTRLTVL.